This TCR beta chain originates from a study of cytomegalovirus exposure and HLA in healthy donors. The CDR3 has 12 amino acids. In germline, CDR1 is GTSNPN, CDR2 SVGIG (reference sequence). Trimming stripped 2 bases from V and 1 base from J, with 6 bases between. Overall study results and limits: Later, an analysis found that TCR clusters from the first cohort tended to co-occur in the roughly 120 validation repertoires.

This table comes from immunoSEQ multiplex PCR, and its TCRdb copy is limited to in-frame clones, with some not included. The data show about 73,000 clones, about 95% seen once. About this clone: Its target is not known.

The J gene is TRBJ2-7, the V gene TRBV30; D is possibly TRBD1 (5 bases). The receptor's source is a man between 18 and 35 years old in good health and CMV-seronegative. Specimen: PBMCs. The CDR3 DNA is TGTGCCTGGAGTAGGGGTTCCTACGAGCAGTACTTC. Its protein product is CAWSRGSYEQYF.